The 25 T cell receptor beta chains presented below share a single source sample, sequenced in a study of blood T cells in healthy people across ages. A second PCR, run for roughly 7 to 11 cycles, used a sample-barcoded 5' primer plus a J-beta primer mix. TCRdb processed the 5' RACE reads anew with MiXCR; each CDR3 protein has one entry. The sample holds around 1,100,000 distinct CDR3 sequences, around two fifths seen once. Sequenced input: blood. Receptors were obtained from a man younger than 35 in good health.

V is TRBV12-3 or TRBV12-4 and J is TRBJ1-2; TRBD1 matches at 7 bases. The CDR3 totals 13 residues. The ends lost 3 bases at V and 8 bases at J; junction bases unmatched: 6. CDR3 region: CASSFDRDRGYTF. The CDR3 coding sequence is TGTGCCAGCAGTTTCGACAGGGATAGGGGCTACACCTTC.

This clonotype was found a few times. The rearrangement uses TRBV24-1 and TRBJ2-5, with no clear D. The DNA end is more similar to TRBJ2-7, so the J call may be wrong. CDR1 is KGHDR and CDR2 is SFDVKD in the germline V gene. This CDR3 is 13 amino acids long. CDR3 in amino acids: CATSEYVMGEQYF. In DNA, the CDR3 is TGTGCCACCAGTGAATACGTCATGGGCGAGCAGTACTTC.

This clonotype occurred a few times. The CDR3 protein is CASSFRDRGQDGYTF. In nucleotides, the CDR3 is TGTGCCAGCAGCTTCCGGGACAGGGGGCAAGATGGCTACACCTTC. This chain joins TRBV7-2 and TRBJ1-2; 12 bases match TRBD1. Germline lookup yields CDR1 SGHTA and CDR2 FQGNSA. The CDR3 runs to 15 residues. V shed 3 bases and J 6 bases; nucleotides not matched to a gene: 5.

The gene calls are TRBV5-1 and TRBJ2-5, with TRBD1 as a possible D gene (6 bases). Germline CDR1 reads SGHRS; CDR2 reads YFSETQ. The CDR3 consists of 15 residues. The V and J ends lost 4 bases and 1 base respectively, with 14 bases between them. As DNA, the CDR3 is TGCGCCAGCAGCAAGAACACAGGGAGCCAAGAGACCCAGTACTTC. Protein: CASSKNTGSQETQYF.

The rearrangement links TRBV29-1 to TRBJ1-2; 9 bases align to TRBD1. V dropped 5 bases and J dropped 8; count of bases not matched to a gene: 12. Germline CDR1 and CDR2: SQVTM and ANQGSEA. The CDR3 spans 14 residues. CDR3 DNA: TGCAGCGTTCGGCCACCGGGGACAGGGATCGGCTACACCTTC. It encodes CSVRPPGTGIGYTF.

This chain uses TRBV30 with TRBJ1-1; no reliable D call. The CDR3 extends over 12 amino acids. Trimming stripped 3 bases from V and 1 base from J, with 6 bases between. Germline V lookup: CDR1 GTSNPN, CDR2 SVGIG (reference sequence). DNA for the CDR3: TGTGCCTGGAGAATGGGGAACACTGAAGCTTTCTTT. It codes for CAWRMGNTEAFF. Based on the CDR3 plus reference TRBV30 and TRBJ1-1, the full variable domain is SQTIHQWPATLVQPVGSPLSLECTVEGTSNPNLYWYRQAAGRGLQLLFYSVGIGQISSEVPQNLSASRPQDRQFILSSKKLLLSDSGFYLCAWRMGNTEAFFGQGTRLTVV.

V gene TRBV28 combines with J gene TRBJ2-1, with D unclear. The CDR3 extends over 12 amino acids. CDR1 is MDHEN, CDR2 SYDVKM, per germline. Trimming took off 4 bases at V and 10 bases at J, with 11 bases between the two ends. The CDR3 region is CASSSSPLEQFF. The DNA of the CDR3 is TGTGCCAGCAGTTCCTCCCCCCTCGAGCAGTTCTTC. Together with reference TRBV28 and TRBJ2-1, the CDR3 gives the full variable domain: DVKVTQSSRYLVKRTGEKVFLECVQDMDHENMFWYRQDPGLGLRLIYFSYDVKMKEKGDIPEGYSVSREKKERFSLILESASTNQTSMYLCASSSSPLEQFFGPGTRLTVL.

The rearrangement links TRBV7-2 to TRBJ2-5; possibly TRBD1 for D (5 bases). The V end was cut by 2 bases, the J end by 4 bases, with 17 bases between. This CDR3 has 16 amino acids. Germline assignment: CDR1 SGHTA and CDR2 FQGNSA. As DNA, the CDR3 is TGTGCCAGCAGCTTAAACGCAGCAGGGCTAACAGAGACCCAGTACTTC. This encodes CASSLNAAGLTETQYF. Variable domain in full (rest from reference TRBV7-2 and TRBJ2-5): GAGVSQSPSNKVTEKGKDVELRCDPISGHTALYWYRQSLGQGLEFLIYFQGNSAPDKSGLPSDRFSAERTGGSVSTLTIQRTQQEDSAVYLCASSLNAAGLTETQYFGPGTRLLVL.

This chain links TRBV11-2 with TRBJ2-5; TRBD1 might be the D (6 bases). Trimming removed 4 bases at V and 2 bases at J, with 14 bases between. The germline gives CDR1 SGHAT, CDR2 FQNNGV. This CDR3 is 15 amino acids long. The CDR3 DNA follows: TGTGCCAGCAGCTCCCTACAGGGTAGACAAGAGACCCAGTACTTC. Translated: CASSSLQGRQETQYF.

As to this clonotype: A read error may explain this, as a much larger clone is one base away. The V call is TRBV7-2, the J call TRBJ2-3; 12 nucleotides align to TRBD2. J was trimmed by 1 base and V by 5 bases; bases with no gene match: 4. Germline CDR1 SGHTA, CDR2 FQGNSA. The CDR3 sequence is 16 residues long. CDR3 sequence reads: CASSTGLAGRTDTQYF. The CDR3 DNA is TGTGCCAGCAGCACCGGACTAGCGGGGCGCACAGATACGCAGTATTTT.

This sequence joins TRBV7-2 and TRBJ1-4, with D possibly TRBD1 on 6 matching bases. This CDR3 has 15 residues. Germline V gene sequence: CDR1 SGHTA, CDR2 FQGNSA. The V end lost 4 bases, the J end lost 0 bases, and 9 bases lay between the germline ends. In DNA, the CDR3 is TGTGCCAGCAGCTGGTACAGGGCAACTAATGAAAAACTGTTTTTT. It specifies CASSWYRATNEKLFF. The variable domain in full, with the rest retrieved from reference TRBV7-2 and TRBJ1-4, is GAGVSQSPSNKVTEKGKDVELRCDPISGHTALYWYRQSLGQGLEFLIYFQGNSAPDKSGLPSDRFSAERTGGSVSTLTIQRTQQEDSAVYLCASSWYRATNEKLFFGSGTQLSVL.

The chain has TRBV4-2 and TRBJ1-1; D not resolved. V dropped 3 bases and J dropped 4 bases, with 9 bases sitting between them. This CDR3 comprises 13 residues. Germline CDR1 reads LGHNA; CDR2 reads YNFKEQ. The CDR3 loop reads CASSHIQITEAFF. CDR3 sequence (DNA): TGTGCCAGCAGCCACATACAGATCACTGAAGCTTTCTTT.

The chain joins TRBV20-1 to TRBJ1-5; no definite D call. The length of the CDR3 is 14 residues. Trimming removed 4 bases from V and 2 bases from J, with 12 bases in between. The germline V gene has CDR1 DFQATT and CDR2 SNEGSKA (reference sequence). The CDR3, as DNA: TGCAGTGCTATCCCGACGGGCGGCAATCAGCCCCAGCATTTT. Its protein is CSAIPTGGNQPQHF.

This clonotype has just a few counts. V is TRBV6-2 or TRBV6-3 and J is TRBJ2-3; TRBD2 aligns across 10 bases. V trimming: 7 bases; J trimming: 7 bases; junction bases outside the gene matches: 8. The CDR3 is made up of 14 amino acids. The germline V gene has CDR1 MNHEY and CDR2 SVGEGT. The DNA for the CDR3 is TGTGCCAGCATCGGTTTAGCGGGGGGCCATACGCAGTATTTT. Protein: CASIGLAGGHTQYF.

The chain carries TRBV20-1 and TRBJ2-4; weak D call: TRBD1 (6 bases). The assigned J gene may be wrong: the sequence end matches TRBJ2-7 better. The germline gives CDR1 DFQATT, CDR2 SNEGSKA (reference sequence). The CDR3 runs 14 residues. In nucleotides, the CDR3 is TGCAGTGCTAGAGATCTAACAGGGTCCTACGAGCAGTACTTC. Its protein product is CSARDLTGSYEQYF.

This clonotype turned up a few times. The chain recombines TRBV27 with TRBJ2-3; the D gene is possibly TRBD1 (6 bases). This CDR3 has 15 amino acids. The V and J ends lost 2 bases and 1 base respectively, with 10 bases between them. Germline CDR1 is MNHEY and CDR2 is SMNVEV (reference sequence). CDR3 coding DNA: TGTGCCAGCAGTTTAGTCAGGGGTCGCACAGATACGCAGTATTTT. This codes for CASSLVRGRTDTQYF.

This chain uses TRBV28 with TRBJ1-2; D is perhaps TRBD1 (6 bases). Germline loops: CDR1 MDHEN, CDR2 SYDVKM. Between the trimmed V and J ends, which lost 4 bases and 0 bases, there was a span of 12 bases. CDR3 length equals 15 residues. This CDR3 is CASSYPGGPNYGYTF. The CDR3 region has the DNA TGTGCCAGCAGTTACCCCGGGGGGCCTAACTATGGCTACACCTTC.

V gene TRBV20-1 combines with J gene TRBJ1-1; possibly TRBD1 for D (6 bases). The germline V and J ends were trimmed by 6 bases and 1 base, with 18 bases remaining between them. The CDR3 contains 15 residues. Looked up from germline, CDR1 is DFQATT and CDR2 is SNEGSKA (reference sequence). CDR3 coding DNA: TGCAGTGCCGAGTCAGGGGCAAACTCGAACACTGAAGCTTTCTTT. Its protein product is CSAESGANSNTEAFF.

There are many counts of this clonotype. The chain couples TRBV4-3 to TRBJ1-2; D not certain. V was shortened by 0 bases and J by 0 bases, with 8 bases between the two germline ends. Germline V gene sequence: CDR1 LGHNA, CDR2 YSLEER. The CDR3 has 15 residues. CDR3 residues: CASSQDGRANYGYTF. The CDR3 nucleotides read TGCGCCAGCAGCCAAGACGGGCGAGCTAACTATGGCTACACCTTC.

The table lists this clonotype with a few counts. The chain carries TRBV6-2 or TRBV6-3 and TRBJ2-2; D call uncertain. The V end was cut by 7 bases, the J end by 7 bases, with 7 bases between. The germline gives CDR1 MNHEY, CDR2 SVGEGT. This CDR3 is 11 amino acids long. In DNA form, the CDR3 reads TGTGCCAGCACCCTTAGCGGGGAGCTGTTTTTT. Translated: CASTLSGELFF.

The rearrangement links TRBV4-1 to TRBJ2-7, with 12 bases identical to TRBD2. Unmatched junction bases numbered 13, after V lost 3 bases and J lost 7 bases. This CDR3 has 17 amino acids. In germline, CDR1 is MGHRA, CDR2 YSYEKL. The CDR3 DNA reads TGCGCCAGCAGCCAGGATTTACTAGCGGGGGGATACAATGAGCAGTACTTC. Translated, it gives CASSQDLLAGGYNEQYF.

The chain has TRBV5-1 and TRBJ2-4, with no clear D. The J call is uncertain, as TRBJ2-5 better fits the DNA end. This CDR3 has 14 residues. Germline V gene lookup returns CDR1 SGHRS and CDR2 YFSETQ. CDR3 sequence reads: CASSLLVGRETQYF. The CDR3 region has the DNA TGCGCCAGCAGCTTGCTGGTTGGCCGAGAGACCCAGTACTTC.

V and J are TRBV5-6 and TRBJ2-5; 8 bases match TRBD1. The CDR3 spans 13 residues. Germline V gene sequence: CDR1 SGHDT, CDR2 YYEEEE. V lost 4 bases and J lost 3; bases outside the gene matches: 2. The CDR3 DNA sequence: TGTGCCAGCAGCAGACAGGGGAAAGAGACCCAGTACTTC. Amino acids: CASSRQGKETQYF.

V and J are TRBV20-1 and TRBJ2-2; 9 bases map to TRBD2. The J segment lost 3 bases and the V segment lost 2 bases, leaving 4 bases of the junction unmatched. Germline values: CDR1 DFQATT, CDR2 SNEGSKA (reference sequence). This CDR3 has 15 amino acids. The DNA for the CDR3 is TGCAGTGCTAGATCGTTAGCGGGGGACACCGGGGAGCTGTTTTTT. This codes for CSARSLAGDTGELFF.

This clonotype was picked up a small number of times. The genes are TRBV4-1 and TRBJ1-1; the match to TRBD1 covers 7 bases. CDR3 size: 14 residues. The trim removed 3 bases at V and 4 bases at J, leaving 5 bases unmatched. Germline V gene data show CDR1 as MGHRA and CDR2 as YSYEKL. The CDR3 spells CASSHDRAGTEAFF. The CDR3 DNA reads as TGCGCCAGCAGCCACGACAGGGCGGGCACTGAAGCTTTCTTT.